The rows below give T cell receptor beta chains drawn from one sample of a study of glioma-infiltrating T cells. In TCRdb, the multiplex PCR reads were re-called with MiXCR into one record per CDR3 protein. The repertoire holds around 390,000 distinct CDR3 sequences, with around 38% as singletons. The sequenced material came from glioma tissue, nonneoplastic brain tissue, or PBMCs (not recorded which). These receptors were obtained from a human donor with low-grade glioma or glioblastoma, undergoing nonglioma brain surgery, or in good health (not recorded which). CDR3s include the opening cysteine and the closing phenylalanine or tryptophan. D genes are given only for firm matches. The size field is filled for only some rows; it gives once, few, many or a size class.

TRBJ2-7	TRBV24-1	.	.	TGTGCCACCAGTGATCATCGACAGAGAGGAAGCTACGATCAGTACTTC	CATSDHRQRGSYDQYF
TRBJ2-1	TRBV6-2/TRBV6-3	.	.	TGTGCCAGCGGCGTGAGCGTCAGCTCCTACAATGAGCAGTTCTTC	CASGVSVSSYNEQFF
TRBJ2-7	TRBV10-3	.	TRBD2	TGTGCCAGCCTAAAACGACCAGCGGGAGCTTTCGAGCAGTACTTC	CASLKRPAGAFEQYF
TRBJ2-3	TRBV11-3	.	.	TGTGCCAGCAGCCTCTCCCCCTTGGGCACAGATACGCAGTATTTT	CASSLSPLGTDTQYF
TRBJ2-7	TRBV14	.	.	TGTGCCAGCAGCCACGGAACAGGGTTCTACGAGCAGTACTTC	CASSHGTGFYEQYF
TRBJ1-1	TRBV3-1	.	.	TGTGCCAGCAGCCAAGGGGGCAGGCACTTGAACACTAAAGCTTTCTTT	CASSQGGRHLNTKAFF
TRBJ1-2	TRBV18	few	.	TGTGCCAGCTCCCTTAATGACGGGGGTGGCTACACCTTC	CASSLNDGGGYTF
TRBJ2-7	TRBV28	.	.	TGTGCCAGCAGCTCCGCCGGGACGGTATCCTACGAGCAGTACTTC	CASSSAGTVSYEQYF
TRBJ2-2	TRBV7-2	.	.	TGTGCCAGCAGCTTAATGCGGCTACATAACACCGGGGAGCTGTTTTTT	CASSLMRLHNTGELFF
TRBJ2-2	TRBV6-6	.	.	TGTGCCAGCAGTCTAGAACGGGGCACCGGGGAGCTGTTTTTT	CASSLERGTGELFF